Presented here are 9 T cell receptor beta chains from one specimen sequenced in a study of blood T cells in healthy people across ages. Sample-barcoded 5' priming and a J-beta primer mix drove a second PCR of about 6 to 11 cycles. TCRdb re-derived calls from the 5' RACE reads in MiXCR, one entry per CDR3 protein. The sample holds about a million distinct CDR3 sequences, 51% seen once. The sequenced material came from blood. The receptors stem from a woman in her sixties in good health.

With respect to this clonotype: Because the CDR3 is missing its conserved closing phenylalanine or tryptophan, this is likely a read error. V is TRBV10-3 and J is TRBJ1-2, with D possibly TRBD1 on 6 matching bases. Per the germline V gene, CDR1 is ENHRY and CDR2 is SYGVKD. This CDR3 has 13 residues. Trimming left V 6 bases short and J 8 bases short, with 16 bases between. The CDR3 DNA sequence: TGTGCCATCAGAAATGACAGGTCGCAGGGCTACACCCTC. As protein: CAIRNDRSQGYTL.

This clonotype has just one count. The gene calls are TRBV6-2 or TRBV6-3 and TRBJ1-4, with no clear D. Trimming removed 6 bases at V and 5 bases at J, with 16 bases between. The CDR3 extends over 15 amino acids. Germline V gene data show CDR1 as MNHEY and CDR2 as SVGEGT. CDR3 residues: CASRDAGVRNEKLFF. The DNA of the CDR3 is TGTGCCAGCAGAGACGCCGGGGTGAGAAATGAAAAACTGTTTTTT.

This chain connects TRBV6-5 to TRBJ1-5, with 9 bases identical to TRBD1. The V gene end was trimmed by 6 bases and the J gene end by 2 bases; junction bases not matched to a gene: 5. Looked up from germline, CDR1 is MNHEY and CDR2 is SVGAGI. The CDR3 spans 15 residues. The CDR3 DNA reads TGTGCCAGCAGCCTGGACAGGGGTCGCAATCAGCCCCAGCATTTT. Translating gives CASSLDRGRNQPQHF.

This clonotype was detected a few times. Here the CDR3 DNA reads TGTGCCAGCAGCTACCGTAACGCCTACGAGCAGTACTTC. Its protein product is CASSYRNAYEQYF. V is TRBV3-1 and J is TRBJ2-7; D is uncertain. This CDR3 comprises 13 residues. V gave up 5 bases and J gave up 2 bases, with 10 bases separating them. Per germline, CDR1 LGHDT and CDR2 YNNKEL (reference sequence).

This clonotype was counted a few times. V usage is TRBV7-3 and J usage is TRBJ2-2; no clear D gene. There are 13 residues in the CDR3. The V and J ends lost 0 bases and 5 bases respectively, with 4 bases between them. Germline assignment: CDR1 SGHTA and CDR2 FQGTGA. CDR3 DNA: TGTGCCAGCAGCTTAACCGGGACCGGGGAGCTGTTTTTT. Translation: CASSLTGTGELFF.

This clonotype came up once. The chain links TRBV6-2 or TRBV6-3 to TRBJ1-1; D call uncertain. Germline CDR1 and CDR2: MNHEY and SVGEGT. The CDR3 length is 14 residues. The V and J ends lost 5 bases and 0 bases respectively, with 10 bases between them. The CDR3 loop reads CASSDQDLNTEAFF. In DNA, the CDR3 is TGTGCCAGCAGTGACCAGGACTTGAACACTGAAGCTTTCTTT.

This clonotype was seen more than once but under ten times. The V and J genes are TRBV10-1 and TRBJ2-7; D gene uncertain. Germline V gene sequence: CDR1 WNHNN, CDR2 SYGVQD (reference sequence). V dropped 3 bases and J dropped 3 bases, with 6 bases sitting between them. The CDR3 consists of 12 residues. The CDR3 loop reads CASSDGYYEQYF. The CDR3 DNA is TGCGCCAGCAGTGATGGGTACTACGAGCAGTACTTC.

Remarks on this clonotype: A junction end diverges from the germline sequence, so it may reflect a read error. The chain couples TRBV7-2 to TRBJ2-7; perhaps TRBD1 as D (6 bases). The germline gives CDR1 SGHTA, CDR2 FQGNSA. This CDR3 has 15 residues. The CDR3 DNA reads as TGTGCCGGCAGCCCAGTAGTAGGGGGACCCTACGAGCAGTACTTC. Translation gives CAGSPVVGGPYEQYF. Using reference TRBV7-2 and TRBJ2-7 for the parts outside the CDR3, the full variable domain is GAGVSQSPSNKVTEKGKDVELRCDPISGHTALYWYRQSLGQGLEFLIYFQGNSAPDKSGLPSDRFSAERTGGSVSTLTIQRTQQEDSAVYLCAGSPVVGGPYEQYFGPGTRLTVT.

The chain uses TRBV6-2 or TRBV6-3 and TRBJ2-3, with 8 bases matching TRBD2. The CDR3 contains 15 residues. The germline gives CDR1 MNHEY, CDR2 SVGEGT. With 4 bases clipped from V and 6 bases from J, the junction kept 9 bases outside the gene matches. Here the CDR3 reads CASSWTGGAPDTQYF. The CDR3 DNA reads as TGTGCCAGCAGTTGGACCGGGGGGGCGCCCGATACGCAGTATTTT.